The rows below give T cell receptor beta chains drawn from one sample of a study of PD-1 blockade in classical Hodgkin lymphoma. Only in-frame clones appear in the TCRdb table, and some are missing; sequencing was by immunoSEQ multiplex PCR. The profile shows 50,000 to 65,000 clones, around 90% of them singletons. The material was peripheral blood mononuclear cells (PBMCs), obtained before the second cycle of nivolumab. Receptors were obtained from a human donor with classical Hodgkin lymphoma. Each CDR3 is given with its conserved first and last residue. Each record gives: clone size, J gene, D gene, V gene, CDR3 DNA, CDR3 protein. A D gene is named only where the DNA matches it firmly. Clone sizes are given selectively: once, few, many, or a class where the clone is expanded.

clone_size: NA; j_call: TRBJ2-5; d_call: TRBD1; v_call: TRBV30; cdr3_nt: TGTGCCTGGAGCCGAGACAGGGACCTTTTTCGAGAGACCCAGTACTTC; cdr3_aa: CAWSRDRDLFRETQYF
clone_size: NA; j_call: TRBJ2-5; d_call: NA; v_call: TRBV5-4; cdr3_nt: TGTGCCAGCAGCTCCTACGGAGTCGGGTACCAAGAGACCCAGTACTTC; cdr3_aa: CASSSYGVGYQETQYF
clone_size: NA; j_call: TRBJ2-5; d_call: NA; v_call: TRBV4-1; cdr3_nt: TGCGCCAGCAGCCAAGGCATGGAGACCCAGTACTTC; cdr3_aa: CASSQGMETQYF
clone_size: NA; j_call: TRBJ1-4; d_call: NA; v_call: TRBV7-9; cdr3_nt: TGTGCCAGCGACTTGGGGCAGTCGAATGAAGAACTGTTTTTT; cdr3_aa: CASDLGQSNEELFF
clone_size: NA; j_call: TRBJ1-2; d_call: NA; v_call: TRBV6-4; cdr3_nt: TGTGCCAGCAGTGACTCGATGGGCAGGGACAACTATGGCTACACCTTC; cdr3_aa: CASSDSMGRDNYGYTF
clone_size: NA; j_call: TRBJ1-3; d_call: NA; v_call: TRBV5-4; cdr3_nt: TGTGCCAGCAGCTCGTCTTGGTTCGCGCGGGCCCTCTCTGGAAACACCATATATTTT; cdr3_aa: CASSSSWFARALSGNTIYF
clone_size: NA; j_call: TRBJ1-4; d_call: NA; v_call: TRBV18; cdr3_nt: TGTGCCAGCTCACGACTGGGTGAAAAACTGTTTTTT; cdr3_aa: CASSRLGEKLFF
clone_size: NA; j_call: TRBJ1-1; d_call: TRBD1; v_call: TRBV7-3; cdr3_nt: TGTGCCAGCAGCCCCGGACAGGGGGCTAAAGCTTTCTTT; cdr3_aa: CASSPGQGAKAFF
clone_size: NA; j_call: TRBJ1-4; d_call: NA; v_call: TRBV11-1; cdr3_nt: TGTGCCAGCCCCCCAGGACAGCCTTATGAAAAACTGTTTTTT; cdr3_aa: CASPPGQPYEKLFF
clone_size: NA; j_call: TRBJ2-3; d_call: TRBD2; v_call: TRBV19; cdr3_nt: TGTGCCAGTAGTGTGACTAGCGGGAGAGTCGATACGCAGTATTTT; cdr3_aa: CASSVTSGRVDTQYF
clone_size: NA; j_call: TRBJ2-7; d_call: TRBD1; v_call: TRBV4-3; cdr3_nt: TGCGCCAGCAGCCAAGCCCTATGGGGGGCAGGGGGCTCCGAGCAGTACTTC; cdr3_aa: CASSQALWGAGGSEQYF
clone_size: NA; j_call: TRBJ2-7; d_call: TRBD2; v_call: TRBV2; cdr3_nt: TGTGCCAGCAGATCCAGCGGGGGGGGGACCTACGAGCAGTACTTC; cdr3_aa: CASRSSGGGTYEQYF
clone_size: NA; j_call: TRBJ2-6; d_call: NA; v_call: TRBV9; cdr3_nt: TGTGCCAGCAGCGTAAGTTCATCTGGGGCCAACGTCCTGACTTTC; cdr3_aa: CASSVSSSGANVLTF
clone_size: NA; j_call: TRBJ2-5; d_call: TRBD2; v_call: TRBV5-1; cdr3_nt: TGCGCCAGCAGCTTGGGCCTAGCGGGACTGTACCAAGAGACCCAGTACTTC; cdr3_aa: CASSLGLAGLYQETQYF
clone_size: NA; j_call: TRBJ1-4; d_call: TRBD1; v_call: TRBV19; cdr3_nt: TGTGCCAGTAACTCTCCCCTGACAGGGGGCACTGGGAGTAATGAAAAACTGTTTTTT; cdr3_aa: CASNSPLTGGTGSNEKLFF
clone_size: NA; j_call: TRBJ2-3; d_call: NA; v_call: TRBV25-1; cdr3_nt: TGTGCCAGCAGTCAGGGTGGTCGGGCCACAGATACGCAGTATTTT; cdr3_aa: CASSQGGRATDTQYF
clone_size: NA; j_call: TRBJ2-7; d_call: TRBD2; v_call: TRBV27; cdr3_nt: TGTGCCAGCAGTCCGTTTCGGACTAGCGGTTTATTGGACGAGCAGTACTTC; cdr3_aa: CASSPFRTSGLLDEQYF
clone_size: NA; j_call: TRBJ1-1; d_call: NA; v_call: TRBV4-1; cdr3_nt: TGCGCCAGCAGCCACCCGATCAGGCCAAACACTGAAGCTTTCTTT; cdr3_aa: CASSHPIRPNTEAFF
clone_size: NA; j_call: TRBJ1-1; d_call: TRBD1; v_call: TRBV6-5; cdr3_nt: TGTGCCAGCAGTTACCGATGGACAGGGGGTAGGACTGAAGCTTTCTTT; cdr3_aa: CASSYRWTGGRTEAFF
clone_size: NA; j_call: TRBJ2-2; d_call: NA; v_call: TRBV7-9; cdr3_nt: TGTGCCAGCAGCTTCAAGGGATCCGGGGAGCTGTTTTTT; cdr3_aa: CASSFKGSGELFF
clone_size: NA; j_call: TRBJ2-7; d_call: NA; v_call: TRBV12-5; cdr3_nt: TGTGCTAGTGGTTGGGGCAACAACGAGCAGTACTTC; cdr3_aa: CASGWGNNEQYF
clone_size: NA; j_call: TRBJ1-5; d_call: NA; v_call: TRBV30; cdr3_nt: TGTGCCTGGAGTGTAAAAGGAGTGGGCAGGGGATATCAGCCCCAGCATTTT; cdr3_aa: CAWSVKGVGRGYQPQHF
clone_size: NA; j_call: TRBJ2-7; d_call: NA; v_call: TRBV11-1; cdr3_nt: TGTGCCAGCAGCTTAGGTGGCAGTTTGATGGAGCAGTACTTC; cdr3_aa: CASSLGGSLMEQYF
clone_size: NA; j_call: TRBJ1-4; d_call: NA; v_call: TRBV19; cdr3_nt: TGTGCCAGTAGTATAGATCTGGGTGGCGGTGAAAAACTGTTTTTT; cdr3_aa: CASSIDLGGGEKLFF
clone_size: NA; j_call: TRBJ2-1; d_call: TRBD2; v_call: TRBV7-9; cdr3_nt: TGTGCCAGCAGCTCGGGACTAGCGGGAGGCAATGAGCAGTTCTTC; cdr3_aa: CASSSGLAGGNEQFF
clone_size: NA; j_call: TRBJ2-7; d_call: TRBD2; v_call: TRBV4-1; cdr3_nt: TGCGCCAGCAGCCACCTAGCGGGAGGGCCCTTCGACGAGCAGTACTTC; cdr3_aa: CASSHLAGGPFDEQYF
clone_size: NA; j_call: TRBJ2-1; d_call: NA; v_call: TRBV27; cdr3_nt: TGTGCCAGCAGGGTTAGCTACAATGAGCAGTTCTTC; cdr3_aa: CASRVSYNEQFF
clone_size: NA; j_call: TRBJ2-7; d_call: TRBD2; v_call: TRBV4-2; cdr3_nt: TGTGCCAGCAGCCAAGATTTGGCGGGGGGAGCCTACGAGCAGTACTTC; cdr3_aa: CASSQDLAGGAYEQYF
clone_size: once; j_call: TRBJ2-7; d_call: NA; v_call: TRBV14; cdr3_nt: TGTGCCAGCAGCCAAAATCCAGAGGGCGAGCAGTACTTC; cdr3_aa: CASSQNPEGEQYF
clone_size: NA; j_call: TRBJ2-7; d_call: NA; v_call: TRBV29-1; cdr3_nt: TGCAGCGTTGAAGTTCCACTTACCTACGAGCAGTACTTC; cdr3_aa: CSVEVPLTYEQYF
clone_size: NA; j_call: TRBJ2-7; d_call: NA; v_call: TRBV7-7; cdr3_nt: TGTGCCAGCAGCTTAGGGAGCGGGACAACCTACGAGCAGTACTTC; cdr3_aa: CASSLGSGTTYEQYF
clone_size: NA; j_call: TRBJ1-5; d_call: NA; v_call: TRBV15; cdr3_nt: TGTGCCACCAGCAGAGATCGGGGAGGATATAGCAATCAGCCCCAGCATTTT; cdr3_aa: CATSRDRGGYSNQPQHF
clone_size: NA; j_call: TRBJ2-5; d_call: TRBD2; v_call: TRBV29-1; cdr3_nt: TGCAGCGTTGATAAGCGGGGGACCTTCCAAGAGACCCAGTACTTC; cdr3_aa: CSVDKRGTFQETQYF
clone_size: NA; j_call: TRBJ2-5; d_call: NA; v_call: TRBV5-1; cdr3_nt: TGCGCCAGCAGCTACCGACAGGCGCAGTCGGCCCAGTACTTC; cdr3_aa: CASSYRQAQSAQYF
clone_size: NA; j_call: TRBJ2-2; d_call: TRBD2; v_call: TRBV27; cdr3_nt: TGTGCCAGCAGTAGCGGGGGGGCTACCGGGGAGCTGTTTTTT; cdr3_aa: CASSSGGATGELFF
clone_size: NA; j_call: TRBJ1-5; d_call: NA; v_call: TRBV25-1; cdr3_nt: TGTGCCAGCAGTGGGGGACCAGTCTATCGCTGCGATCAGCCCCAGCATTTT; cdr3_aa: CASSGGPVYRCDQPQHF
clone_size: NA; j_call: TRBJ2-3; d_call: NA; v_call: TRBV15; cdr3_nt: TGTGCCACCAGCAGAGGTGGTTCAGATACGCAGTATTTT; cdr3_aa: CATSRGGSDTQYF
clone_size: NA; j_call: TRBJ2-7; d_call: TRBD2; v_call: TRBV6-5; cdr3_nt: TGTGCCAGCAGTTACGTACCGGGGGGGCCCTACGAGCAGTACTTC; cdr3_aa: CASSYVPGGPYEQYF
clone_size: NA; j_call: TRBJ1-2; d_call: TRBD1; v_call: TRBV7-2; cdr3_nt: TGTGCCAGCAGCCAGACAGGGTTCTATGGCTACACCTTC; cdr3_aa: CASSQTGFYGYTF
clone_size: once; j_call: TRBJ1-2; d_call: TRBD1; v_call: TRBV2; cdr3_nt: TGTGCCAGCAGTGAATGGACAGGGGGCTATGGCTACACCTTC; cdr3_aa: CASSEWTGGYGYTF
clone_size: NA; j_call: TRBJ2-1; d_call: NA; v_call: TRBV21-1; cdr3_nt: TGTGCCAGCAGCAAAGCGGGGGAGTTGCCCTACAATGAGCAGTTCTTC; cdr3_aa: CASSKAGELPYNEQFF
clone_size: NA; j_call: TRBJ2-7; d_call: TRBD2; v_call: TRBV28; cdr3_nt: TGTGCCAGCAGCAATAGACTAGCGGGAGAATACGAGCAGTACTTC; cdr3_aa: CASSNRLAGEYEQYF